The present T cell receptor beta chain was sequenced within a study of blood T cells in healthy people across ages. Peripheral blood samples of around 9.3 milliliters were drawn from each donor. A second PCR, run for about 7 to 11 cycles, used a sample-barcoded 5' primer plus a J-beta primer mix. TCRdb analysed the 5' RACE reads with MiXCR anew, one entry per CDR3 protein. Seen here are more than 650,000 distinct CDR3 sequences, 25% to 30% observed once, and the top ten hold roughly 3.1%. This sample also appeared in a second study, on T cells of mothers and their children.

This sequence originates from a boy aged 5-17 years in good health. The sequenced material came from blood.

CDR3 region: CASSPGNGYEQYF. The DNA for the CDR3 is TGTGCCAGCTCACCAGGCAACGGCTACGAGCAGTACTTC. V is TRBV18 and J is TRBJ2-7; D gene uncertain. The CDR3 has 13 residues. Trimming cost V 2 bases and J 3 bases, with 8 bases left between them. CDR1 is KGHSH and CDR2 is LQKENI in the germline V gene.